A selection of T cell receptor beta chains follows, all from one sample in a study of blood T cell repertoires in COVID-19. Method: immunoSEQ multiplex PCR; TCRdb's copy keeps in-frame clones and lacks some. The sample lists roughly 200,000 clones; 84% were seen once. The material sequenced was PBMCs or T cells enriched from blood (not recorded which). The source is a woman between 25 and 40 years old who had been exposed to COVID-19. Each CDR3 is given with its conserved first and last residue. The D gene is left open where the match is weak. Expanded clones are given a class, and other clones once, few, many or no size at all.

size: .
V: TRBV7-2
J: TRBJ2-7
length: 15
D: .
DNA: TGTGCCAGCAGTCCCGTGGAGGGGGGGCTCGTTGGACAGTACTTC
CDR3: CASSPVEGGLVGQYF

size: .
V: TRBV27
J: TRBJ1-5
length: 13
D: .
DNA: TGTGCCAGCAGTTTTGGAGGATTTCAGCCCCAGCATTTT
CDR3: CASSFGGFQPQHF

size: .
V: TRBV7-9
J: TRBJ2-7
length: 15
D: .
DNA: TGTGCCAGCAGCCCATGGGAACAGGGAGCCCACGAGCAGTACTTC
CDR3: CASSPWEQGAHEQYF

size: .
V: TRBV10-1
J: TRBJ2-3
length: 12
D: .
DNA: TGCGCCAGCAGTGAGGTAGCGGATACGCAGTATTTT
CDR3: CASSEVADTQYF

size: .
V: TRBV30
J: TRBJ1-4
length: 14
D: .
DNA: TGTGCCTGGAGGCGGGAGCTTTCTAATGAAAAACTGTTTTTT
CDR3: CAWRRELSNEKLFF

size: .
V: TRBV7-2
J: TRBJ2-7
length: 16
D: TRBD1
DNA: TGTGCCAGCAGCTTAGCGCTGGGACAGGGGTTATACGAGCAGTACTTC
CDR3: CASSLALGQGLYEQYF

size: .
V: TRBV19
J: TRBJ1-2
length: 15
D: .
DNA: TGTGCCAGTAGTATCTTAGGGGCCTCGGAAGTTGGCTACACCTTC
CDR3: CASSILGASEVGYTF

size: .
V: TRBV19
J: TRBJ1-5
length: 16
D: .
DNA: TGTGCCAGTAGTGACCCCCGAACAGGGATCGGTCAGCCCCAGCATTTT
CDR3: CASSDPRTGIGQPQHF

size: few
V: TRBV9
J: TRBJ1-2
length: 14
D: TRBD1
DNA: TGTGCCAGCAGCGACCTGACAGGGAACTATGGCTACACCTTC
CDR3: CASSDLTGNYGYTF

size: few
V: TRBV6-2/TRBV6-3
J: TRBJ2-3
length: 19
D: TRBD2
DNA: TGTGCCAGCAGTTACTACCGGACTAGCGGGGGGGCGTACACAGATACGCAGTATTTT
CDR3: CASSYYRTSGGAYTDTQYF

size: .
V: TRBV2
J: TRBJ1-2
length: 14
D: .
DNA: TGTGCCAGCAGATGGAGGCAGGGGACCTATGGCTACACCTTC
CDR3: CASRWRQGTYGYTF

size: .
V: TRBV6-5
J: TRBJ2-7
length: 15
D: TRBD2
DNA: TGTGCCAGCAGTTATTACCTAGCGGGGGCCTACGAGCAGTACTTC
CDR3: CASSYYLAGAYEQYF

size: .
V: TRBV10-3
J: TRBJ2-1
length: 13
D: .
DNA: TGTGCCATCAGTGAGACTAGGCGTCCGGAGCAGTTCTTC
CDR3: CAISETRRPEQFF

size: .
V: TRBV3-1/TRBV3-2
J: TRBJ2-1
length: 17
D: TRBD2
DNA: TGTGCCAGCAGCCAGGCAACTAGCGGGGGGCCACTCAATGAGCAGTTCTTC
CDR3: CASSQATSGGPLNEQFF

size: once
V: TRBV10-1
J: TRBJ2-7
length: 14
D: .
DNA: TGCGCCAGCAGTGCCCGGGATTCCCCGGACGAGCAGTACTTC
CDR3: CASSARDSPDEQYF

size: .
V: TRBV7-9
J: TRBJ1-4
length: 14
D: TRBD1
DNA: TGTGCCAGCAGCGTGGGACAGATTAATGAAAAACTGTTTTTT
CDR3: CASSVGQINEKLFF

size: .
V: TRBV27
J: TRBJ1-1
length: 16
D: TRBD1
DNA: TGTGCCAGCAGTCCCCACCCGCAGGGGGCGGACACTGAAGCTTTCTTT
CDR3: CASSPHPQGADTEAFF

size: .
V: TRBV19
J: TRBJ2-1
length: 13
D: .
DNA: TGTGCCAGTACTGGGTTACTAAGGAATGAGCAGTTCTTC
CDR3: CASTGLLRNEQFF